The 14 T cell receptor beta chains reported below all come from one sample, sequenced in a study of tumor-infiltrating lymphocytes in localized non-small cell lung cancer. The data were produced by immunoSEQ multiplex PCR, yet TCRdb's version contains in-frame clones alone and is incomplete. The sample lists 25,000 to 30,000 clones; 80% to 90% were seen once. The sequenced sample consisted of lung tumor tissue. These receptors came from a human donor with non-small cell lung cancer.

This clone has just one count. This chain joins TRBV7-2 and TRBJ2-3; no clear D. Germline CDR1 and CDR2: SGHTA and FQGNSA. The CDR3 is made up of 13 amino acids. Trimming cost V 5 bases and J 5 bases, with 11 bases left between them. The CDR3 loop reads CASSKNTIDTQYF. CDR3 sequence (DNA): TGTGCCAGCAGCAAAAACACGATAGATACGCAGTATTTT.

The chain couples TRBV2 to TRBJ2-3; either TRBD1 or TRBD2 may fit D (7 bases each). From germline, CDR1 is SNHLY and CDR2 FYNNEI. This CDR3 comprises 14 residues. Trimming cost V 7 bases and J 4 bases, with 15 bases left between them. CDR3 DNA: TGTGCCAGCATCCCAGGGGGGGGTGCAGATACGCAGTATTTT. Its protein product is CASIPGGGADTQYF. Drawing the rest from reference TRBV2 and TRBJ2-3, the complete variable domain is EPEVTQTPSHQVTQMGQEVILRCVPISNHLYFYWYRQILGQKVEFLVSFYNNEISEKSEIFDDQFSVERPDGSNFTLKIRSTKLEDSAMYFCASIPGGGADTQYFGPGTRLTVL.

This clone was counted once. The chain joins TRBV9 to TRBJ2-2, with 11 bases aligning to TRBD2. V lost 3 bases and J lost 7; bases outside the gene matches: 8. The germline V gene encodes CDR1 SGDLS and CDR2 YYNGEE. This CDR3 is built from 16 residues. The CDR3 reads CASSDSSGGSIGELFF. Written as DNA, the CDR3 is TGTGCCAGCAGCGACTCTAGCGGGGGGAGTATCGGGGAGCTGTTTTTT.

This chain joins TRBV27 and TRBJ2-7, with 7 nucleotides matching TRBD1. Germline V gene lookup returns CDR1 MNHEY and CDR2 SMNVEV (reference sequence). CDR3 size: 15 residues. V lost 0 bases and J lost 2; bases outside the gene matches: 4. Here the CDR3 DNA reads TGTGCCAGCAGTTTATCCGGGACAGCCCCCTACGAGCAGTACTTC. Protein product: CASSLSGTAPYEQYF.

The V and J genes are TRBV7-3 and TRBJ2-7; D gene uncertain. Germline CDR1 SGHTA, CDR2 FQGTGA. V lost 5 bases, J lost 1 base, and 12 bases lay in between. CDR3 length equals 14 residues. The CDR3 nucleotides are TGTGCCAGCAGCCAGGACGGAGATTCCTACGAGCAGTACTTC. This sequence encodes CASSQDGDSYEQYF.

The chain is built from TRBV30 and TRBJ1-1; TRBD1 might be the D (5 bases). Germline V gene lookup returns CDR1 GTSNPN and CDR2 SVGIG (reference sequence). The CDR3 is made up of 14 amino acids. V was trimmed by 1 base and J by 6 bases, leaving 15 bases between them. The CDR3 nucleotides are TGTGCCTGGAGTGGTACAGGATCCAGCGCTGAAGCTTTCTTT. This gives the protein CAWSGTGSSAEAFF.

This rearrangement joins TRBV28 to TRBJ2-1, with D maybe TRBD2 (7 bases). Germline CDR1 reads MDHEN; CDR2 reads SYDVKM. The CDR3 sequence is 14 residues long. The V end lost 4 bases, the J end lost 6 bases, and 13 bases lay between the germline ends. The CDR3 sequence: CASSSRGGGNEQFF. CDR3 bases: TGTGCCAGCAGTTCTAGGGGGGGAGGCAATGAGCAGTTCTTC.

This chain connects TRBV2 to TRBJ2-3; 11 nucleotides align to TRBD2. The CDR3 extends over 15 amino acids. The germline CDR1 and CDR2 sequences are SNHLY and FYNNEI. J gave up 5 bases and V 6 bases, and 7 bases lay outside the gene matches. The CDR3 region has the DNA TGTGCCAGCAGGGAGCTAGCGGGGGGTGAAGATACGCAGTATTTT. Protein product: CASRELAGGEDTQYF.

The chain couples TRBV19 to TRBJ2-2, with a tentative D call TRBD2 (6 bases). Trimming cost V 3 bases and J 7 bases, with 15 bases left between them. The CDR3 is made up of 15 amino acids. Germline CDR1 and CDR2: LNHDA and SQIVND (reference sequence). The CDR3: CASSIERAFIGELFF. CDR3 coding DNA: TGTGCCAGTAGTATTGAGCGGGCGTTCATCGGGGAGCTGTTTTTT.

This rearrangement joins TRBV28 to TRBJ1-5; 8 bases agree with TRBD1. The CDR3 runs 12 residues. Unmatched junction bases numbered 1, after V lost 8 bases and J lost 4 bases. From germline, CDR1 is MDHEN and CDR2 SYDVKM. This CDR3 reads CASGTGNQPQHF. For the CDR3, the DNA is TGTGCCAGCGGGACAGGTAATCAGCCCCAGCATTTT.

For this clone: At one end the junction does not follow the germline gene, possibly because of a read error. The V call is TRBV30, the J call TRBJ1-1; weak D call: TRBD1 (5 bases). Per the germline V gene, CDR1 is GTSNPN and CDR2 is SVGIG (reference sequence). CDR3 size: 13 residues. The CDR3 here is CARRRGANTEAFF. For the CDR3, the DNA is TGTGCCCGGAGGCGGGGCGCGAACACTGAAGCTTTCTTT.

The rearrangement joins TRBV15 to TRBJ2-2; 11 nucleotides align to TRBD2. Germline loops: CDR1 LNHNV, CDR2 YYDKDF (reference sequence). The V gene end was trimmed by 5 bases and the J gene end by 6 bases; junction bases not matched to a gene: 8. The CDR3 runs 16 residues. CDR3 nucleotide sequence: TGTGCCACCAGCGTCGATGCACTAGCGGGGGCCGGGGAGCTGTTTTTT. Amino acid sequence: CATSVDALAGAGELFF.

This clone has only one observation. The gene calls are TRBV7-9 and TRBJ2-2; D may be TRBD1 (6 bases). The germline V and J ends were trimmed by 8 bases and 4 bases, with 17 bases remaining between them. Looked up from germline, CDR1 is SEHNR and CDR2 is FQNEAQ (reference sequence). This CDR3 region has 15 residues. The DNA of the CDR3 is TGTGCCAGCGGGCTGGACAGCGGATCCACCGGGGAGCTGTTTTTT. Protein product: CASGLDSGSTGELFF.

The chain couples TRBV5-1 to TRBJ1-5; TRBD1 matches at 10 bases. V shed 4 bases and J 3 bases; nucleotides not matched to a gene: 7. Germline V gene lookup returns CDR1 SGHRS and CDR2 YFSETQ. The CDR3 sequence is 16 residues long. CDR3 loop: CASSPGTGANNQPQHF. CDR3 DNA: TGCGCCAGCAGCCCCGGGACAGGGGCGAACAATCAGCCCCAGCATTTT.